This passage covers 10 T cell receptor beta chains from one sample sequenced in a study of blood T cell repertoires in COVID-19. Method: immunoSEQ multiplex PCR; TCRdb's copy keeps in-frame clones and lacks some. This table has 90,000 to 150,000 clones, 85% appearing once. The sequenced sample consisted of peripheral blood. These receptors originate from a man at least 80 years old with acute or convalescent COVID-19.

The chain links TRBV7-2 to TRBJ2-1, with 7 bases identical to TRBD2. Germline lookup yields CDR1 SGHTA and CDR2 FQGNSA. The CDR3 consists of 18 residues. Trimming cost V 1 base and J 0 bases; bases outside gene matches: 9. The CDR3 DNA is TGTGCCAGCAGCTTAGGGACACTAGCGCTGAGCTCCTACAATGAGCAGTTCTTC. This translates into CASSLGTLALSSYNEQFF.

This rearrangement joins TRBV29-1 to TRBJ1-2, with D possibly matching TRBD1 (5 bases). CDR3 size: 12 residues. V was shortened by 2 bases and J by 6 bases, with 10 bases between the two germline ends. The germline V gene has CDR1 SQVTM and CDR2 ANQGSEA. For the CDR3, the DNA is TGCAGCGTTGAATTAATGGGGCATGGCTACACCTTC. This codes for CSVELMGHGYTF.

This clone has a single count. This chain connects TRBV19 to TRBJ1-2; D may be TRBD1 (6 bases). Germline V gene lookup returns CDR1 LNHDA and CDR2 SQIVND (reference sequence). V dropped 11 bases and J dropped 4 bases, with 14 bases sitting between them. CDR3 length: 12 amino acids. The CDR3 nucleotides are TGTGCCTGTCACAGGGTTGGCTATGGCTACACCTTC. Translation gives CACHRVGYGYTF. Using reference TRBV19 and TRBJ1-2 for the parts outside the CDR3, the full variable domain is DGGITQSPKYLFRKEGQNVTLSCEQNLNHDAMYWYRQDPGQGLRLIYYSQIVNDFQKGDIAEGYSVSREKKESFPLTVTSAQKNPTAFYLCACHRVGYGYTFGSGTRLTVV.

The V gene is TRBV18, the J gene TRBJ2-3, with TRBD1 as a possible D gene (6 bases). This CDR3 is built from 15 residues. The germline V and J ends were trimmed by 3 bases and 4 bases, with 14 bases remaining between them. Germline V gene sequence: CDR1 KGHSH, CDR2 LQKENI. This CDR3 is CASSPTIQGPDTQYF. CDR3 DNA: TGTGCCAGCTCACCCACGATTCAGGGGCCAGATACGCAGTATTTT. The variable domain in full, completed from reference TRBV18 and TRBJ2-3, reads NAGVMQNPRHLVRRRGQEARLRCSPMKGHSHVYWYRQLPEEGLKFMVYLQKENIIDESGMPKERFSAEFPKEGPSILRIQQVVRGDSAAYFCASSPTIQGPDTQYFGPGTRLTVL.

The chain links TRBV5-4 to TRBJ2-1; 10 positions match TRBD2. Germline-derived CDR1 and CDR2 are SGHNT and YYREEE (reference sequence). The CDR3 extends over 19 amino acids. V lost 3 bases to trimming and J lost 0 bases; unmatched junction nucleotides: 12. The chain's CDR3 is CASSSRASGGSSSYNEQFF. The CDR3 nucleotides are TGTGCCAGCAGCTCGCGGGCTAGCGGGGGAAGTAGCTCCTACAATGAGCAGTTCTTC. The whole variable domain, remainder taken from reference TRBV5-4 and TRBJ2-1, is ETGVTQSPTHLIKTRGQQVTLRCSSQSGHNTVSWYQQALGQGPQFIFQYYREEENGRGNFPPRFSGLQFPNYSSELNVNALELDDSALYLCASSSRASGGSSSYNEQFFGPGTRLTVL.

About this clone: At the DNA level, this CDR3 is encoded by other sequences in the same sample as well. The gene calls are TRBV7-2 and TRBJ1-2; 7 bases align to TRBD1. From germline, CDR1 is SGHTA and CDR2 FQGNSA. The CDR3 has 13 amino acids. V gave up 1 base and J gave up 6 bases; unmatched junction bases: 2. The CDR3 here is CASSLGQGDGYTF. The CDR3 DNA is TGTGCCAGCAGCTTAGGGCAGGGGGATGGCTACACCTTC.

A few counts support this clone. The chain is built from TRBV5-1 and TRBJ1-4; TRBD1 agrees at 9 bases. Germline trimming cut 0 bases from V and 8 bases from J; bases unmatched to any gene: 5. In germline, CDR1 is SGHRS, CDR2 YFSETQ. The CDR3 covers 15 residues. CDR3 sequence reads: CASSLEGQGKEKLFF. In DNA form, the CDR3 reads TGCGCCAGCAGCTTGGAGGGACAGGGAAAGGAAAAACTGTTTTTT. Full variable domain (outside the CDR3, taken from reference TRBV5-1 and TRBJ1-4): KAGVTQTPRYLIKTRGQQVTLSCSPISGHRSVSWYQQTPGQGLQFLFEYFSETQRNKGNFPGRFSGRQFSNSRSEMNVSTLELGDSALYLCASSLEGQGKEKLFFGSGTQLSVL.

The chain joins TRBV28 to TRBJ1-2, with D possibly matching TRBD1 (6 bases). CDR1 is MDHEN and CDR2 is SYDVKM in the germline V gene. V lost 6 bases and J 8 bases, leaving 19 bases between the germline ends. The CDR3 runs 14 residues. The DNA for the CDR3 is TGTGCCAGCAGCGAAACAGGGCCATACAGGGGCTACACCTTC. It translates to CASSETGPYRGYTF.

This chain links TRBV18 with TRBJ1-2; 9 bases match TRBD1. With 3 bases clipped from V and 3 bases from J, the junction kept 5 bases outside the gene matches. In germline, CDR1 is KGHSH, CDR2 LQKENI. The length of the CDR3 is 15 residues. DNA of the CDR3: TGTGCCAGCTCACCCGGACAGGGGAGGTACTATGGCTACACCTTC. Translation: CASSPGQGRYYGYTF.

The rearrangement links TRBV10-3 to TRBJ2-3, with TRBD1 matching over 7 bases. The CDR3 length is 13 residues. Per germline, CDR1 ENHRY and CDR2 SYGVKD. V trimming: 8 bases; J trimming: 2 bases; junction bases outside the gene matches: 4. The CDR3 DNA sequence: TGTGCCATCGGGGACAGCCTCACAGATACGCAGTATTTT. Translation: CAIGDSLTDTQYF.